The clone carrying this T cell receptor (beta chain) was seen repeatedly, ten times or more. Its antigen is not known. Read sequence stops 3 residues before the CDR3 end, and the germline J gene provides the missing end. Sequencing input was equivalent genomic DNA from CVID and controls. Data came from immunoSEQ multiplex PCR; TCRdb stores just in-frame clones and leaves some out. The sample contains around 42,000 clones, none of them singletons. The sample comes from a study of T cell clonality in common variable immunodeficiency. The CDR3 has 13 amino acids. CDR1 and CDR2 (germline): DFQATT, SNEGSKA (reference sequence). Trimming took off 6 bases at V and 5 bases at J, with 14 bases between the two ends. Study observations and caveats: Fewer deletions and N-nucleotide insertions were reportedly seen in common variable immunodeficiency TCR beta sequences.

The source material was peripheral blood mononuclear cells. The TCR comes from a person aged 18 to 69 in good health. This rearrangement joins TRBV20-1 to TRBJ1-5; D possibly corresponds to TRBD1 (6 bases). CDR3 sequence reads: CSAQRGADQPQHF. Incomplete CDR3 DNA: TGCAGTGCACAGCGGGGGGCCGATCAGCCC.